This T cell receptor beta chain is from a study of blood T cell repertoires in COVID-19. Study summary: COVID-19 samples from acute and convalescent phases originated in the United States, Italy and Spain.

In germline, CDR1 is MDHEN, CDR2 SYDVKM. CDR3 length: 15 amino acids. The ends were cut back, 7 bases at V and 5 bases at J, with 15 bases in the middle. The cohort comprised adults aged about 18 to 100 years residing in under 30 US areas. Per the authors' pipeline: The assay estimated nucleated cells by amplifying reference gene primers. Data came from immunoSEQ multiplex PCR; TCRdb stores just in-frame clones and leaves some out. V, J and clone size reflect that table, while D and trimming were determined from the DNA. The repertoire includes roughly 300,000 clones, 70% to 90% of them detected once, and 3.5% to 4.5% sits in the top ten.

The specimen was PBMCs or T cells enriched from blood (not recorded which). The chain couples TRBV28 to TRBJ1-6; possible D gene TRBD1, 6 bases. The sequence came from a woman in her 40s with acute COVID-19. CDR3 sequence (DNA): TGTGCCAGCATCCAAGGGGGACCTAATAATTCACCCCTCCACTTT. Protein: CASIQGGPNNSPLHF.